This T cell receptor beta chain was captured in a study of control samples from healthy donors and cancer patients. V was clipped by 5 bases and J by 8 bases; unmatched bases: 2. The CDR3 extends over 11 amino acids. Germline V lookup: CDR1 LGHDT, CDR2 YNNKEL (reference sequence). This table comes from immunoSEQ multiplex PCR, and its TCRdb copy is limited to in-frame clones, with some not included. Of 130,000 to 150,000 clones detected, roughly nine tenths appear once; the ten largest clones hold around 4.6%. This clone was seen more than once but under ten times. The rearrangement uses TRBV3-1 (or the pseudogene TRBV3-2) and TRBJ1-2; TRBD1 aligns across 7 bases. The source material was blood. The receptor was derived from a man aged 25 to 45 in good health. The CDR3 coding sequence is TGTGCCAGCAGCTCGGGACAGGGCTACACCTTC. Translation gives CASSSGQGYTF.